This entry lists 17 T cell receptor beta chains sequenced from one sample in a study of blood T cell repertoires in COVID-19. Repertoires were generated with immunoSEQ multiplex PCR, while TCRdb's copy carries only in-frame clones and drops some. The table shows 150,000 to 200,000 clones, with approximately 90% occurring only once. The sequencing sample was made of peripheral blood. These receptors came from a young man with active or convalescent COVID-19.

The genes are TRBV7-9 and TRBJ1-5; 8 bases align to TRBD1. The CDR3 runs to 17 residues. Germline assignment: CDR1 SEHNR and CDR2 FQNEAQ (reference sequence). V was pared by 5 bases and J by 2 bases, with 11 bases of the junction left unmatched. CDR3 nucleotide sequence: TGTGCCAGCAGCGGGACCCGTGCGGGACAGGGCAATCAGCCCCAGCATTTT. Protein sequence: CASSGTRAGQGNQPQHF.

This clone was seen only once. This chain uses TRBV30 with TRBJ1-5, with TRBD1 matching over 7 bases. The CDR3 contains 13 residues. Germline CDR1 reads GTSNPN; CDR2 reads SVGIG (reference sequence). V dropped 5 bases and J dropped 5; count of bases not matched to a gene: 6. CDR3 bases: TGTGCCTGGCAGACAGGGATGCATCAGCCCCAGCATTTT. Its translation is CAWQTGMHQPQHF. The full variable domain, with the rest looked up from reference TRBV30 and TRBJ1-5, is SQTIHQWPATLVQPVGSPLSLECTVEGTSNPNLYWYRQAAGRGLQLLFYSVGIGQISSEVPQNLSASRPQDRQFILSSKKLLLSDSGFYLCAWQTGMHQPQHFGDGTRLSIL.

This chain connects TRBV7-2 to TRBJ2-4, with D perhaps TRBD1 (6 bases). Trimming removed 5 bases at V and 0 bases at J, with 14 bases between. CDR3 size: 16 residues. Germline CDR1 and CDR2: SGHTA and FQGNSA. The DNA for the CDR3 is TGTGCCAGCAGCGCTGACAGGCGCCTAGCCAAAAACATTCAGTACTTC. Translation gives CASSADRRLAKNIQYF.

The V call is TRBV24-1, the J call TRBJ2-2, with TRBD2 matching over 12 bases. From germline, CDR1 is KGHDR and CDR2 SFDVKD. The CDR3 is made up of 16 amino acids. V shed 8 bases, J shed 0 bases, and the junction held 3 bases outside the gene matches. For the CDR3, the DNA is TGTGCCACCACGACTAGCGGGGGTTCGAACACCGGGGAGCTGTTTTTT. Translation: CATTTSGGSNTGELFF.

The chain is built from TRBV2 and TRBJ2-6, with D unresolved. The germline V gene encodes CDR1 SNHLY and CDR2 FYNNEI. V was trimmed by 8 bases and J by 1 base, leaving 9 bases between them. The length of the CDR3 is 14 residues. The CDR3 protein is CASAERSGANVLTF. The CDR3, as DNA: TGTGCCAGCGCTGAGAGGTCTGGGGCCAACGTCCTGACTTTC.

The V call is TRBV5-1, the J call TRBJ1-1; possible D gene TRBD1, 5 bases. CDR1 is SGHRS, CDR2 YFSETQ, per germline. V dropped 1 base and J dropped 2 bases, with 12 bases sitting between them. This CDR3 is 15 amino acids long. CDR3 in amino acids: CASSLLGVSNTEAFF. The CDR3 coding sequence is TGCGCCAGCAGCTTGTTAGGGGTTTCTAACACTGAAGCTTTCTTT.

The V gene is TRBV7-9, the J gene TRBJ2-3; 8 nucleotides agree with TRBD2. The CDR3 extends over 16 amino acids. The J segment lost 5 bases and the V segment lost 5 bases, leaving 12 bases of the junction unmatched. Germline lookup yields CDR1 SEHNR and CDR2 FQNEAQ (reference sequence). CDR3 sequence: CASSPPAGEFEDTQYF. CDR3 DNA sequence: TGTGCCAGCAGCCCCCCAGCGGGAGAGTTTGAAGATACGCAGTATTTT.

This chain uses TRBV11-3 with TRBJ1-6; 8 bases map to TRBD1. V was pared by 0 bases and J by 8 bases, with 9 bases of the junction left unmatched. Germline CDR1 SGHNT, CDR2 YENEEA. This CDR3 comprises 17 residues. Here the CDR3 DNA reads TGTGCCAGCAGCTTAGACACCCGGACAGGGTGGGATTCACCCCTCCACTTT. Amino acid sequence: CASSLDTRTGWDSPLHF.

CDR3: CSVEWTYNYGYTF. As DNA, the CDR3 is TGCAGCGTTGAGTGGACATATAACTATGGCTACACCTTC. This chain joins TRBV29-1 and TRBJ1-2, with D possibly matching TRBD1 (5 bases). The CDR3 is 13 amino acids. Trimming took 3 bases from V and 1 from J, leaving 9 bases between them. Germline CDR1 is SQVTM and CDR2 is ANQGSEA.

The chain joins TRBV27 to TRBJ1-2; 9 bases line up with TRBD1. Trimming removed 6 bases from V and 4 bases from J; junction bases left unmatched: 9. The CDR3 has 15 amino acids. Germline CDR1 and CDR2: MNHEY and SMNVEV (reference sequence). CDR3 in amino acids: CASRTGTGRFYGYTF. The CDR3 nucleotides read TGTGCCAGCAGGACCGGGACAGGGCGATTCTATGGCTACACCTTC.

The rearrangement uses TRBV11-1 and TRBJ2-2; no reliable D call. Between the trimmed V and J ends, which lost 3 bases and 6 bases, there was a span of 8 bases. This CDR3 region has 13 residues. The germline CDR1 and CDR2 sequences are SGHAT and FQDESV (reference sequence). The CDR3 sequence: CASSFTTAGELFF. The CDR3 nucleotides are TGTGCCAGCAGCTTCACTACGGCCGGGGAGCTGTTTTTT.

The chain combines TRBV28 with TRBJ1-1, with 9 positions matching TRBD1. V lost 6 bases to trimming and J lost 1 base; unmatched junction nucleotides: 9. This CDR3 has 16 residues. Germline V gene sequence: CDR1 MDHEN, CDR2 SYDVKM. The CDR3 protein is CASSRDRVAGNTEAFF. The DNA of the CDR3 is TGTGCCAGCAGCAGGGACAGGGTGGCGGGGAACACTGAAGCTTTCTTT.

This chain connects TRBV7-9 to TRBJ2-3; 8 bases agree with TRBD2. V shed 1 base and J 2 bases; nucleotides not matched to a gene: 2. Per germline, CDR1 SEHNR and CDR2 FQNEAQ (reference sequence). The CDR3 contains 15 residues. The CDR3 DNA sequence: TGTGCCAGCAGCTTAGGAGCGGGAGACACAGATACGCAGTATTTT. Translating gives CASSLGAGDTDTQYF.

The chain links TRBV7-9 to TRBJ1-2; D gene unclear. This CDR3 comprises 12 residues. Germline values: CDR1 SEHNR, CDR2 FQNEAQ (reference sequence). The V and J ends lost 5 bases and 5 bases respectively, with 9 bases between them. The DNA of the CDR3 is TGTGCCAGCAGCCAGTCGGGGTATGGCTACACCTTC. Residues: CASSQSGYGYTF.

The chain joins TRBV18 to TRBJ1-2, with 11 bases lining up with TRBD1. Unmatched junction bases numbered 3, after V lost 3 bases and J lost 6 bases. The CDR3 is made up of 14 amino acids. Germline assignment: CDR1 KGHSH and CDR2 LQKENI. The CDR3 coding sequence is TGTGCCAGCTCACCCGGGACAGGGGGTCATGGCTACACCTTC. This sequence encodes CASSPGTGGHGYTF.

As concerns this clone: This same CDR3 is encoded by further DNA sequences in the sample. This chain connects TRBV6-2 or TRBV6-3 to TRBJ1-5; 9 bases fit TRBD1. Germline CDR1 is MNHEY and CDR2 is SVGEGT. The V segment lost 6 bases and the J segment 4 bases; nucleotides outside the gene matches: 4. This CDR3 comprises 14 residues. The CDR3 DNA reads TGTGCCAGCAGCCTGGGACAGGGAAATCAGCCCCAGCATTTT. Its translation is CASSLGQGNQPQHF.

The rearrangement links TRBV20-1 to TRBJ1-2, with D unresolved. V shed 3 bases and J shed 9 bases, with 17 bases lying between them. CDR1 is DFQATT and CDR2 is SNEGSKA in the germline V gene (reference sequence). The CDR3 sequence is 13 residues long. The CDR3 DNA reads as TGCAGTGCTAGTATCGGGCAGGCGGGGAGCTACACCTTC. As protein: CSASIGQAGSYTF.